The 24 T cell receptor beta chains given below trace back to one sample, sequenced in a study of technical replicates of blood from a handful of donors. Produced via immunoSEQ multiplex PCR; TCRdb's table is partial and in-frame only. The data show some 48,000 clones, about 94% seen once. The material sequenced was PBMCs. The receptors shown here come from a human donor in good health. Some clones in this sample may be carry-over from other donors' samples.

This clone was recorded only once. The chain joins TRBV18 to TRBJ1-1, with a possible D match to TRBD1 (5 bases). Germline CDR1 reads KGHSH; CDR2 reads LQKENI. The V end lost 2 bases, the J end lost 0 bases, and 16 bases lay between the germline ends. The CDR3 is made up of 17 amino acids. The CDR3 sequence: CASSPSATGLLNTEAFF. CDR3 bases: TGTGCCAGCTCACCATCGGCAACAGGACTATTGAACACTGAAGCTTTCTTT.

V usage is TRBV7-9 and J usage is TRBJ2-1; perhaps TRBD2 as D (5 bases). Germline V gives CDR1 SEHNR, CDR2 FQNEAQ (reference sequence). V was cut by 5 bases and J by 4 bases, with 12 bases left in between. The CDR3 has 14 residues. The CDR3 region has the DNA TGTGCCAGCAGCGTAGTAGCGCCTTACAATGAGCAGTTCTTC. The encoded protein is CASSVVAPYNEQFF. Using reference TRBV7-9 and TRBJ2-1 for the parts outside the CDR3, the full variable domain is DTGVSQNPRHKITKRGQNVTFRCDPISEHNRLYWYRQTLGQGPEFLTYFQNEAQLEKSRLLSDRFSAERPKGSFSTLEIQRTEQGDSAMYLCASSVVAPYNEQFFGPGTRLTVL.

The chain recombines TRBV27 with TRBJ1-4, with 8 positions matching TRBD1. The CDR3 loop spans 14 amino acids. Germline CDR1 and CDR2: MNHEY and SMNVEV (reference sequence). J was trimmed by 8 bases and V by 3 bases; bases with no gene match: 5. CDR3 DNA sequence: TGTGCCAGCAGTTTGGTCAGGGGGCGCGAAAAACTGTTTTTT. Translated: CASSLVRGREKLFF.

The chain combines TRBV6-4 with TRBJ2-2; D might be TRBD2 (5 bases). V lost 4 bases and J 5 bases, leaving 5 bases between the germline ends. Germline CDR1 is MRHNA and CDR2 is SNTAGT. The CDR3 is 12 amino acids. DNA for the CDR3: TGTGCCAGCAGTGGGAGGACCGGGGAGCTGTTTTTT. This translates into CASSGRTGELFF.

In this sample, this clone turned up once. The J gene is TRBJ2-1, the V gene TRBV7-2; 10 nucleotides line up with TRBD2. With V trimmed by 3 bases and J by 5 bases, 1 base remained unmatched. The CDR3 covers 14 residues. CDR1 is SGHTA and CDR2 is FQGNSA in the germline V gene. The CDR3 here is CASSFTSGNNEQFF. CDR3 bases: TGTGCCAGCAGCTTTACTAGCGGGAACAATGAGCAGTTCTTC.

The J gene is TRBJ1-2, the V gene TRBV2, with D unresolved. In germline, CDR1 is SNHLY, CDR2 FYNNEI. Trimming took off 6 bases at V and 0 bases at J, with 11 bases between the two ends. The CDR3 loop spans 14 amino acids. The CDR3 is CASRYQATNYGYTF. The CDR3 DNA is TGTGCCAGCAGGTACCAGGCTACTAACTATGGCTACACCTTC.

The chain carries TRBV5-1 and TRBJ1-1; 7 bases align to TRBD1. Germline loops: CDR1 SGHRS, CDR2 YFSETQ. This CDR3 spans 16 amino acids. Trimming cost V 4 bases and J 2 bases; bases outside gene matches: 11. The CDR3: CASSLRDRLYNTEAFF. In DNA, the CDR3 is TGCGCCAGCAGCCTCCGGGACAGATTATATAACACTGAAGCTTTCTTT.

The chain is built from TRBV7-9 and TRBJ1-2; possibly TRBD1 for D (5 bases). This CDR3 is 12 amino acids long. V shed 6 bases and J shed 5 bases, with 10 bases lying between them. CDR1 SEHNR and CDR2 FQNEAQ come from the germline V gene (reference sequence). CDR3 sequence reads: CASSSGTYGYTF. For the CDR3, the DNA is TGTGCCAGCAGTTCCGGGACTTATGGCTACACCTTC. Full variable domain (remainder filled in from reference TRBV7-9 and TRBJ1-2): DTGVSQNPRHKITKRGQNVTFRCDPISEHNRLYWYRQTLGQGPEFLTYFQNEAQLEKSRLLSDRFSAERPKGSFSTLEIQRTEQGDSAMYLCASSSGTYGYTFGSGTRLTVV.

This chain joins TRBV9 and TRBJ1-1; TRBD1 aligns across 7 bases. J lost 5 bases, V lost 4 bases, and 8 bases had no gene match. The CDR3 spans 14 residues. Germline V gene sequence: CDR1 SGDLS, CDR2 YYNGEE. The CDR3 nucleotides are TGTGCCAGCAGCAAAGGGACAGCAAATACTGAAGCTTTCTTT. Encoded protein: CASSKGTANTEAFF.

The rearrangement uses TRBV4-1 and TRBJ2-1; TRBD2 is a possible D gene (6 bases). The V gene's germline CDR1 is MGHRA and CDR2 YSYEKL. The CDR3 contains 13 residues. V lost 4 bases to trimming and J lost 4 bases, with 8 bases between them. The CDR3 DNA is TGCGCCAGCAGCCCGGCGGGATACAATGAGCAGTTCTTC. Translating it yields CASSPAGYNEQFF.

V and J are TRBV18 and TRBJ2-5; 10 nucleotides agree with TRBD2. CDR1 KGHSH and CDR2 LQKENI come from the germline V gene. The V and J ends lost 4 bases and 1 base, in that order; junction bases with no gene match: 0. The CDR3 has 14 amino acids. The CDR3, as DNA: TGTGCCAGCTCACGGACTAGCGGCCAAGAGACCCAGTACTTC. Translating it yields CASSRTSGQETQYF.

V usage is TRBV27 and J usage is TRBJ2-7; TRBD2 agrees at 14 bases. Trimming at V came to 5 bases and at J to 3 bases, leaving 9 bases not matched to a gene. The germline gives CDR1 MNHEY, CDR2 SMNVEV (reference sequence). This CDR3 is 17 amino acids long. The CDR3 DNA is TGTGCCAGCAGTCTCGGGACTAGCGGGAGTGTTCACTACGAGCAGTACTTC. This sequence encodes CASSLGTSGSVHYEQYF.

The chain couples TRBV5-4 to TRBJ2-6; D remains unclear. Germline CDR1 SGHNT, CDR2 YYREEE (reference sequence). The CDR3 totals 15 residues. With 3 bases removed from V and 0 bases from J, the gap between germline ends came to 7 bases. Here the CDR3 DNA reads TGTGCCAGCAGCTCAGGTATCTCTGGGGCCAACGTCCTGACTTTC. Encoded protein: CASSSGISGANVLTF.

In this sample, this clone turned up once. The chain combines TRBV7-6 with TRBJ2-2; D gene unclear. The CDR3 has 14 amino acids. Trimming removed 5 bases from V and 5 bases from J, with 12 bases in between. Germline CDR1 and CDR2: SGHVS and FNYEAQ. CDR3 in amino acids: CASSLLLATGELFF. CDR3 nucleotides: TGTGCCAGCAGCCTTTTACTTGCAACCGGGGAGCTGTTTTTT.

The J gene is TRBJ2-1, the V gene TRBV9; 9 positions agree with TRBD2. Germline CDR1 and CDR2: SGDLS and YYNGEE. The CDR3 sequence is 17 residues long. The V gene end was trimmed by 4 bases and the J gene end by 5 bases; junction bases not matched to a gene: 13. Here the CDR3 reads CASSHPPGSGRNNEQFF. The CDR3 DNA sequence: TGTGCCAGCAGCCACCCCCCGGGTAGCGGGAGAAACAATGAGCAGTTCTTC. Looking up the rest from reference TRBV9 and TRBJ2-1 gives the full variable domain: DSGVTQTPKHLITATGQRVTLRCSPRSGDLSVYWYQQSLDQGLQFLIQYYNGEERAKGNILERFSAQQFPDLHSELNLSSLELGDSALYFCASSHPPGSGRNNEQFFGPGTRLTVL.

The rearrangement links TRBV10-3 to TRBJ2-1, with 10 bases aligning to TRBD1. With 5 bases clipped from V and 7 bases from J, the junction kept 8 bases outside the gene matches. The CDR3 runs 15 residues. Germline V gene data show CDR1 as ENHRY and CDR2 as SYGVKD. Here the CDR3 DNA reads TGTGCCATCAGTAACACGGGACAGGGGATGAATGAGCAGTTCTTC. Its translation is CAISNTGQGMNEQFF.

V usage is TRBV5-1 and J usage is TRBJ1-2; tentative D call: TRBD1 (6 bases). The CDR3 is 14 amino acids. V was trimmed by 0 bases and J by 6 bases, leaving 12 bases between them. The V gene's germline CDR1 is SGHRS and CDR2 YFSETQ. CDR3 residues: CASSLVAGVHGYTF. The CDR3, as DNA: TGCGCCAGCAGCTTGGTGGCAGGGGTCCATGGCTACACCTTC.

This clone was counted once. The chain combines TRBV5-1 with TRBJ1-1; TRBD1 aligns across 7 bases. The CDR3 runs to 15 residues. V dropped 4 bases and J dropped 6; count of bases not matched to a gene: 12. Germline V gene data show CDR1 as SGHRS and CDR2 as YFSETQ. The CDR3 spells CASSALNTGVPEAFF. CDR3 nucleotides: TGCGCCAGCAGCGCCTTAAACACAGGGGTACCTGAAGCTTTCTTT.

The gene calls are TRBV28 and TRBJ2-3; the match to TRBD2 covers 11 bases. This CDR3 spans 16 amino acids. V shed 4 bases and J 5 bases; nucleotides not matched to a gene: 8. Germline assignment: CDR1 MDHEN and CDR2 SYDVKM. Written as DNA, the CDR3 is TGTGCCAGCAGTTCGGAACTAGCGGGAGTTGGAGATACGCAGTATTTT. It yields the protein CASSSELAGVGDTQYF.

The count of this clone is one. The rearrangement links TRBV30 to TRBJ1-1; D ambiguous. Trimming took 4 bases from V and 3 from J, leaving 6 bases between them. Germline V gives CDR1 GTSNPN, CDR2 SVGIG (reference sequence). This CDR3 is built from 11 residues. As DNA, the CDR3 is TGTGCCTGGAAGCGTGACACTGAAGCTTTCTTT. Amino acid sequence: CAWKRDTEAFF.

This sequence joins TRBV5-1 and TRBJ1-2; a weak D match, TRBD1 (5 bases). The CDR3 covers 16 residues. In germline, CDR1 is SGHRS, CDR2 YFSETQ. Trimming removed 0 bases at V and 2 bases at J, with 14 bases between. The DNA for the CDR3 is TGCGCCAGCAGCTTGGCCGTAGGGGTAGGCAACTATGGCTACACCTTC. Amino acids: CASSLAVGVGNYGYTF.

J is TRBJ1-4 and V is TRBV30; D unresolved. The length of the CDR3 is 11 residues. With 4 bases removed from V and 15 bases from J, the gap between germline ends came to 15 bases. From germline, CDR1 is GTSNPN and CDR2 SVGIG (reference sequence). CDR3: CAWNDNGAMFF. The CDR3 DNA reads TGTGCCTGGAACGACAACGGTGCGATGTTTTTT.

The chain has TRBV7-8 and TRBJ1-1; D is uncertain. The CDR3 runs to 13 residues. From germline, CDR1 is SGHVS and CDR2 FQNEAQ. Trimming left V 5 bases short and J 8 bases short, with 15 bases between. The CDR3 loop is CASSPNAVGEAFF. Written as DNA, the CDR3 is TGTGCCAGCAGCCCCAACGCGGTCGGAGAAGCTTTCTTT. Drawing the rest from reference TRBV7-8 and TRBJ1-1, the complete variable domain is GAGVSQSPRYKVAKRGQDVALRCDPISGHVSLFWYQQALGQGPEFLTYFQNEAQLDKSGLPSDRFFAERPEGSVSTLKIQRTQQEDSAVYLCASSPNAVGEAFFGQGTRLTVV.

The rearrangement uses TRBV5-1 and TRBJ2-5; 10 nucleotides align to TRBD1. This CDR3 comprises 14 residues. The germline CDR1 and CDR2 sequences are SGHRS and YFSETQ. J gave up 5 bases and V 5 bases, and 6 bases lay outside the gene matches. The CDR3 region has the DNA TGCGCCAGCAGGGGGGGGACAGGGGACGAGACCCAGTACTTC. This encodes CASRGGTGDETQYF.